Here is one T cell receptor (beta chain) with its context. This clonotype was observed many times. The antigen it recognizes is unknown. No clone much larger than this one lies a single base away; base qualities are absent. The lymph node samples were taken from the axillary draining lymph nodes of breast cancer patients. Here V drops 4 bases and J drops 6 bases, and the junction holds 2 bases not matched to any gene. Per the germline V gene, SGHTA is the CDR1 and FQGTGA is the CDR2. From its cysteine to its phenylalanine, the CDR3 spans 13 amino acids. Only CDR3 DNA remains: 39 bases, in frame from the first base. Sequencing took place on an Illumina HiSeq 2000. TCR beta chain libraries were generated through multiplex PCR amplification. The amplified TCR beta chain products were analyzed by high-throughput sequencing. TCRdb ran its own pipeline on the public reads, namely fastp trimming at Q25 and MiXCR clone calling, and kept in-frame beta chains. Every distinct CDR3 protein forms one entry, paired with its most common genes and DNA. The sample contains some 150,000 distinct CDR3 sequences, approximately 30% of them found a single time. Together, the top ten hold about 4.1% of the sample.

The entry originates in a study of breast tumors, draining lymph nodes, adjacent tissues (dated by TCRdb to about 2016). In the study overall: TCR beta repertoires were compared across tumor, adjacent nontumor tissue and axillary lymph nodes obtained from breast cancer patients. In human breast cancer, the study set out to assess how tumor, surrounding tissue and draining lymph node repertoires relate to one another and whether T cells might be exchanged between them. Study-wide conclusions, independent of this receptor: The data were considered consistent with most tumor T cells being derived from the lymph node and subsequently expanding within tumor tissue. Tumors showed preferential V and J gene usage, and their T-cell repertoire diversity fell below that of lymph nodes yet above that of nontumor tissue. In luminal-like breast cancer, tumor and nontumor tissue repertoires resembled each other significantly more than in basal-like breast cancer. Rather than being directly demonstrated, the conclusion that tumor T cells originate in lymph nodes was presented as consistent with a hypothesis.

This TCR came from a female donor with breast cancer. Some clones in this sample may be carry-over from other donors' samples. This sequence uses TRBV7-3 and TRBJ2-1, with TRBD1 matching 8 junction bases. Sequencing input: axillary lymph node tissue. The nucleotide sequence is given as TGTGCCAGCAGCTCTCAGGGGGCCAATGAGCAGTTCTTC. It codes for CASSSQGANEQFF.